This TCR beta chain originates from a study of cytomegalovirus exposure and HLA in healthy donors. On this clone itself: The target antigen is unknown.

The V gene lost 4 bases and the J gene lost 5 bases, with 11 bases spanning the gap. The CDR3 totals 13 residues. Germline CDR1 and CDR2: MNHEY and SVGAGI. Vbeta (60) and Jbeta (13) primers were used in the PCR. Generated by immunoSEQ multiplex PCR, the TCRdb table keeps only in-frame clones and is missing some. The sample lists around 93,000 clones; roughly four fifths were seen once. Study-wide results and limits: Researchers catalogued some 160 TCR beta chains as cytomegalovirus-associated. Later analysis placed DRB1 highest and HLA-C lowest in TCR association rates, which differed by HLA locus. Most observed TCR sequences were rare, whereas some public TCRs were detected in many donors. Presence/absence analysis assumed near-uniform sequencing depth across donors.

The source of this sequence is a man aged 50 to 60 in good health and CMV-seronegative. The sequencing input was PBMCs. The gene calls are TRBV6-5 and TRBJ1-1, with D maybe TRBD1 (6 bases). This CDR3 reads CASSFPQGTEAFF. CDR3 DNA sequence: TGTGCCAGCAGTTTTCCCCAGGGGACTGAAGCTTTCTTT.